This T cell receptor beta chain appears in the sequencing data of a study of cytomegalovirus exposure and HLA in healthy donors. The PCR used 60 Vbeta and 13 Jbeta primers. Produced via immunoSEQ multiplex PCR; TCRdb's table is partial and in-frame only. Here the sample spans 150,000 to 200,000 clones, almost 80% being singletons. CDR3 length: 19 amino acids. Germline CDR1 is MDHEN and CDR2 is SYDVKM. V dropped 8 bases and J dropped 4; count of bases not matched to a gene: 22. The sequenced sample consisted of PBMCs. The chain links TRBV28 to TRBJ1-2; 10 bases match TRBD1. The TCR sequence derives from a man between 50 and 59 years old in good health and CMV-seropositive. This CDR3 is CASRHLPRGTGVLGYGYTF. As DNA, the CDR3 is TGTGCCAGCCGCCACCTTCCAAGAGGGACAGGGGTTTTGGGCTATGGCTACACCTTC.